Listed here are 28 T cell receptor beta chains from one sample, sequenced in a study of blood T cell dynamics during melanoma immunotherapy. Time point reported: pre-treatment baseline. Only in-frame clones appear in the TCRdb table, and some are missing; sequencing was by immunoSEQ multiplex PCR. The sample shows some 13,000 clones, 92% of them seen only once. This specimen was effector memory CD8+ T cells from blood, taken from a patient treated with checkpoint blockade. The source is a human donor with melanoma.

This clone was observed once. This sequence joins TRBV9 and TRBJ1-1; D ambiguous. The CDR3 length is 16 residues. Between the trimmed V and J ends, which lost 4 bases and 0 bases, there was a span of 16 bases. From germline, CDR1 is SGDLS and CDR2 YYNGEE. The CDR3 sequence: CASSPQAGLMNTEAFF. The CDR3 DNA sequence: TGTGCCAGCAGCCCCCAAGCAGGTCTTATGAACACTGAAGCTTTCTTT. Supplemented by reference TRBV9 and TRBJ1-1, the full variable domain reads DSGVTQTPKHLITATGQRVTLRCSPRSGDLSVYWYQQSLDQGLQFLIQYYNGEERAKGNILERFSAQQFPDLHSELNLSSLELGDSALYFCASSPQAGLMNTEAFFGQGTRLTVV.

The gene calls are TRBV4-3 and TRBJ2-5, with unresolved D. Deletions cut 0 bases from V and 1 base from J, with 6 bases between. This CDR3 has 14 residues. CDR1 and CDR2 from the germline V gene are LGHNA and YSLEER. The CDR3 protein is CASSQEMGQETQYF. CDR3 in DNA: TGCGCCAGCAGCCAAGAGATGGGCCAAGAGACCCAGTACTTC.

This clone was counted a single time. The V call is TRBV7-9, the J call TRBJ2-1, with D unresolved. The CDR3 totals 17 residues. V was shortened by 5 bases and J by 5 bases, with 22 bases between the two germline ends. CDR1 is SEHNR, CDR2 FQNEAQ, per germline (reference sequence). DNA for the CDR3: TGTGCCAGCAGCGCCACCCTGGGTGGCTTGAGAGACAATGAGCAGTTCTTC. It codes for CASSATLGGLRDNEQFF.

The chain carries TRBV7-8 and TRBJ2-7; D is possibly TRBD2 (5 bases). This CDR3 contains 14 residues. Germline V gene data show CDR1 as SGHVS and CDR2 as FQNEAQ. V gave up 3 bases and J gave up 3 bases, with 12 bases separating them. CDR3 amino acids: CASSFLPEDYEQYF. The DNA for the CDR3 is TGTGCCAGCAGCTTCCTACCGGAGGACTACGAGCAGTACTTC.

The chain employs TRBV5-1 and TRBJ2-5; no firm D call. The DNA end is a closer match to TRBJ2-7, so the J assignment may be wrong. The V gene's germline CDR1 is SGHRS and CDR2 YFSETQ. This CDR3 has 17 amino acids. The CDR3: CASSYDPRTESSYEQYF. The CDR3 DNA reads TGCGCCAGCAGCTACGATCCTAGGACGGAGAGCTCCTACGAGCAGTACTTC.

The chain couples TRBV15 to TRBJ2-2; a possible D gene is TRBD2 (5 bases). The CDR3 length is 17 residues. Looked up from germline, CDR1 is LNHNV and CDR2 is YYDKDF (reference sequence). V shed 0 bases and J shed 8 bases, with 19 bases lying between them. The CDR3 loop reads CATSRDLREEEKGELFF. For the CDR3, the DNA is TGTGCCACCAGCAGAGATCTCCGGGAAGAGGAAAAAGGGGAGCTGTTTTTT. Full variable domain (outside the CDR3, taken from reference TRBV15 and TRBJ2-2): DAMVIQNPRYQVTQFGKPVTLSCSQTLNHNVMYWYQQKSSQAPKLLFHYYDKDFNNEADTPDNFQSRRPNTSFCFLDIRSPGLGDTAMYLCATSRDLREEEKGELFFGEGSRLTVL.

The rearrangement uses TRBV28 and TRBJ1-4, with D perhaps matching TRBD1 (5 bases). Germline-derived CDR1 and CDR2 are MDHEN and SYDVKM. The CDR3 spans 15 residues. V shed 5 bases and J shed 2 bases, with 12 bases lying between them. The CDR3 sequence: CASSPTGGTNEKLFF. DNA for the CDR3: TGTGCCAGCAGTCCAACGGGGGGGACTAATGAAAAACTGTTTTTT.

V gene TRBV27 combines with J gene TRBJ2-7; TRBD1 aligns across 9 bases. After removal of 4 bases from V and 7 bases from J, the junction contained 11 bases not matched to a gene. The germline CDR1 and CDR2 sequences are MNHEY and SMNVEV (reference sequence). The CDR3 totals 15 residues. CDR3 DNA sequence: TGTGCCAGCAGTTATCCGGGACAGGGAGGATGGGAGCAGTACTTC. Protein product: CASSYPGQGGWEQYF.

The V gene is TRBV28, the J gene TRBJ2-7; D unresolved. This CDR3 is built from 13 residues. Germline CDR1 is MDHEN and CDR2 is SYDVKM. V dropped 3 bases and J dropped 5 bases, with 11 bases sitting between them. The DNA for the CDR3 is TGTGCCAGCAGTTTGGTAGGCGGAGACGAGCAGTACTTC. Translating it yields CASSLVGGDEQYF.

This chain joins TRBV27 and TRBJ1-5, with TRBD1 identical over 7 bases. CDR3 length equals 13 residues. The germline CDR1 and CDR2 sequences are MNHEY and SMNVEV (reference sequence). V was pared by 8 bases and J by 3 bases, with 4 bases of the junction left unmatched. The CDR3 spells CASGGTVNQPQHF. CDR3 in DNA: TGTGCCAGCGGGGGGACAGTCAATCAGCCCCAGCATTTT.

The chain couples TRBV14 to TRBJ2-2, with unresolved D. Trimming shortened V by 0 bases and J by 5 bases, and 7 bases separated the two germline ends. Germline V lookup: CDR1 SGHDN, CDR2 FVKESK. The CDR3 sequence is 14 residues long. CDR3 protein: CASSQDLGTGELFF. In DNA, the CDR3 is TGTGCCAGCAGCCAAGATTTGGGAACCGGGGAGCTGTTTTTT.

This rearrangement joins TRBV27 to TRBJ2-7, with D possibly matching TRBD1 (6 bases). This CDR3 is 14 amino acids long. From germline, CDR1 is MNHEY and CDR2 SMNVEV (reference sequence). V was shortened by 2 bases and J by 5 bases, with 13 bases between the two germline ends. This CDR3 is CASSLNRETHEQYF. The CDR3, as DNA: TGTGCCAGCAGTTTAAACAGGGAGACCCACGAGCAGTACTTC.

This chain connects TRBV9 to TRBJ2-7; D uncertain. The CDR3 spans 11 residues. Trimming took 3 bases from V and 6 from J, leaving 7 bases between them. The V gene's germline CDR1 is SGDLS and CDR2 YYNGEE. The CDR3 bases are TGTGCCAGCAGCGCGGGCCTCGAGCAGTACTTC. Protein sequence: CASSAGLEQYF.

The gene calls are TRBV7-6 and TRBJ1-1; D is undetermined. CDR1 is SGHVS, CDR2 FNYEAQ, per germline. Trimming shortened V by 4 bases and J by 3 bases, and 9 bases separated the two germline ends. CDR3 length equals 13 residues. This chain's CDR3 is CASSSTDYTEAFF. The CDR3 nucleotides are TGTGCCAGCAGCTCGACGGATTACACTGAAGCTTTCTTT.

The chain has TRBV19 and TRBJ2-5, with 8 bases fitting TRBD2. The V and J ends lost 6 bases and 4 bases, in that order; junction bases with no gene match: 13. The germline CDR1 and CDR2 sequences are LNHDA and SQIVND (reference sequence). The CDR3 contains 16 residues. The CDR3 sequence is CASRSFLAGGVETQYF. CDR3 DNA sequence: TGTGCCAGTAGGAGCTTTCTCGCGGGAGGTGTAGAGACCCAGTACTTC.

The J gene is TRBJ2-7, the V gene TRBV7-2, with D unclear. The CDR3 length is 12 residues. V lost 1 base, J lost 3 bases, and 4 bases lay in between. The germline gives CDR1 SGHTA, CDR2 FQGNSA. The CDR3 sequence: CASSLVFYEQYF. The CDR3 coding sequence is TGTGCCAGCAGCTTAGTGTTCTACGAGCAGTACTTC.

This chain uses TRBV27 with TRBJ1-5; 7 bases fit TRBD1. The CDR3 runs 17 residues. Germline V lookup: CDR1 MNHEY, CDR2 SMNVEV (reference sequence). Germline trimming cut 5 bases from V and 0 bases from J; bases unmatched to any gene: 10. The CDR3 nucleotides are TGTGCCAGCAGTCCAGGACAGGTCGCTTATAGCAATCAGCCCCAGCATTTT. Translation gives CASSPGQVAYSNQPQHF.

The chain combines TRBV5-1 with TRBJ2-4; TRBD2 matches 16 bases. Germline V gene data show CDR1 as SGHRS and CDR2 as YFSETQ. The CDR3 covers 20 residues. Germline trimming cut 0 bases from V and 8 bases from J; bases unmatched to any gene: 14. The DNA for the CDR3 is TGCGCCAGCAGCTTGGCCCCACCGGGACTAGCGGGAGGGCCCAGGGACATTCAGTACTTC. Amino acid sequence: CASSLAPPGLAGGPRDIQYF.

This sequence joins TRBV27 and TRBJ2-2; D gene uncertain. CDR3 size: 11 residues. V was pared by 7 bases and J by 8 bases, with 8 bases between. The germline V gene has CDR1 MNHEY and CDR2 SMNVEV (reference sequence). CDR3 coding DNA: TGTGCCAGCACCTCGTCTGGGGAGCTGTTTTTT. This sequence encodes CASTSSGELFF.

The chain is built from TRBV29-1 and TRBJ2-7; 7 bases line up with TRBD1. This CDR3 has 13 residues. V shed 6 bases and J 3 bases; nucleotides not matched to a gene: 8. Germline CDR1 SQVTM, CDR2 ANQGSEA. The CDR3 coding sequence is TGCAGCGTCGCTAGGGGACAGAGCTACGAGCAGTACTTC. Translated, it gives CSVARGQSYEQYF.

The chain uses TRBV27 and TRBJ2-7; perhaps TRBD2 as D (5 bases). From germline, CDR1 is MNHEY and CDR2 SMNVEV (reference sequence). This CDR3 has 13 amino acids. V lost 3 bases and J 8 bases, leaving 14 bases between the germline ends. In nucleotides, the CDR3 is TGTGCCAGCAGTTTCCCGGGCGGGCACAAGCAGTACTTC. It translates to CASSFPGGHKQYF.

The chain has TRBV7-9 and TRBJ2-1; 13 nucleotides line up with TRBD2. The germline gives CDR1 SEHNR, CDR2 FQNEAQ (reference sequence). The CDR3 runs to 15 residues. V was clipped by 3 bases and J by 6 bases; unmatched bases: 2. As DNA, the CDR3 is TGTGCCAGCAGCTTCACTAGCGGGAGGGCCAATGAGCAGTTCTTC. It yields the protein CASSFTSGRANEQFF.

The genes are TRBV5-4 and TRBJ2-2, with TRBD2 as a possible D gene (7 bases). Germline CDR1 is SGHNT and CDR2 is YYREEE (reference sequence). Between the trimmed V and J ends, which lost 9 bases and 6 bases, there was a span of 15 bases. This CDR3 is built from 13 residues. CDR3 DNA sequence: TGTGCCATCGAAGGGGGGGTTTCCGGGGAGCTGTTTTTT. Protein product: CAIEGGVSGELFF. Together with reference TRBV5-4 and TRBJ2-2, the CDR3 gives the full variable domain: ETGVTQSPTHLIKTRGQQVTLRCSSQSGHNTVSWYQQALGQGPQFIFQYYREEENGRGNFPPRFSGLQFPNYSSELNVNALELDDSALYLCAIEGGVSGELFFGEGSRLTVL.

The CDR3 loop is CASSDAGGGEQYF. CDR3 nucleotides: TGTGCCAGCAGTGATGCGGGGGGCGGCGAGCAGTACTTC. The rearrangement uses TRBV25-1 and TRBJ2-7; 8 positions match TRBD2. The CDR3 has 13 residues. Germline V gene sequence: CDR1 MGHDK, CDR2 SYGVNS. V gave up 3 bases and J gave up 6 bases; unmatched junction bases: 4.

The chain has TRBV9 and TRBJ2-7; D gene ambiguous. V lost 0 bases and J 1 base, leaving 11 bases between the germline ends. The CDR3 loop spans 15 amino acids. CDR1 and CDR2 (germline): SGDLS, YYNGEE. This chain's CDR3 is CASSVAVGSSYEQYF. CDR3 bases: TGTGCCAGCAGCGTAGCTGTGGGAAGTTCCTACGAGCAGTACTTC. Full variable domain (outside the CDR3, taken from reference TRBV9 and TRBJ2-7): DSGVTQTPKHLITATGQRVTLRCSPRSGDLSVYWYQQSLDQGLQFLIQYYNGEERAKGNILERFSAQQFPDLHSELNLSSLELGDSALYFCASSVAVGSSYEQYFGPGTRLTVT.

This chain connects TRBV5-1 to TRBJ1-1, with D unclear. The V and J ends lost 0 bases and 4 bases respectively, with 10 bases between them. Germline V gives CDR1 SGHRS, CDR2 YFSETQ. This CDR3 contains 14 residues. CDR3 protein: CASSLAPEATEAFF. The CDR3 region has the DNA TGCGCCAGCAGCTTGGCCCCGGAGGCCACTGAAGCTTTCTTT.

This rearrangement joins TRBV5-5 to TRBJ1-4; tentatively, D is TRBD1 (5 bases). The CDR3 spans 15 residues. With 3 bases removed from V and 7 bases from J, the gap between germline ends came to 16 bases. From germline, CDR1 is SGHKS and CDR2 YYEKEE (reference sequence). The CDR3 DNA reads TGTGCCAGCAGCTCCATGGAAGACAGAGGTGAAAAACTGTTTTTT. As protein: CASSSMEDRGEKLFF.

The CDR3 region is CASSLSLKNTEAFF. CDR3 nucleotides: TGTGCCAGCAGCTTGTCCCTAAAGAACACTGAAGCTTTCTTT. The chain carries TRBV5-5 and TRBJ1-1; no reliable D call. The germline V and J ends were trimmed by 1 base and 1 base, with 8 bases remaining between them. The CDR3 contains 14 residues. Germline assignment: CDR1 SGHKS and CDR2 YYEKEE (reference sequence). The full variable domain, rest sourced from reference TRBV5-5 and TRBJ1-1, is DAGVTQSPTHLIKTRGQQVTLRCSPISGHKSVSWYQQVLGQGPQFIFQYYEKEERGRGNFPDRFSARQFPNYSSELNVNALLLGDSALYLCASSLSLKNTEAFFGQGTRLTVV.